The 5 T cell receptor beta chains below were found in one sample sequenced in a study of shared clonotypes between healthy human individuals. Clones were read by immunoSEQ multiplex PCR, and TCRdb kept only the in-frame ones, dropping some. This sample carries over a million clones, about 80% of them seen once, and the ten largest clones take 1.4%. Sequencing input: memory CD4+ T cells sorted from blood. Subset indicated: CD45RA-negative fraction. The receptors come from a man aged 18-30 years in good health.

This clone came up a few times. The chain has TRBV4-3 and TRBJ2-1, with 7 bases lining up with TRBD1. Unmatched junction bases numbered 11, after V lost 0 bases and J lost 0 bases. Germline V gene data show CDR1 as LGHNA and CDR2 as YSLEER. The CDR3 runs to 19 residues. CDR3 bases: TGCGCCAGCAGCCAAGATTACGGGACAGATATATCCTCCTACAATGAGCAGTTCTTC. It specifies CASSQDYGTDISSYNEQFF.

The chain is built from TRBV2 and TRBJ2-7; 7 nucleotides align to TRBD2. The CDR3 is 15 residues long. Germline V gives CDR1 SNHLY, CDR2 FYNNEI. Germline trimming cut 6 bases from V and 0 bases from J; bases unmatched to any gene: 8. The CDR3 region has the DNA TGTGCCAGCAGCAGGGAGGGTCTTAGCTCCTACGAGCAGTACTTC. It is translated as CASSREGLSSYEQYF. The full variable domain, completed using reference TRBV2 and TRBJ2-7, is EPEVTQTPSHQVTQMGQEVILRCVPISNHLYFYWYRQILGQKVEFLVSFYNNEISEKSEIFDDQFSVERPDGSNFTLKIRSTKLEDSAMYFCASSREGLSSYEQYFGPGTRLTVT.

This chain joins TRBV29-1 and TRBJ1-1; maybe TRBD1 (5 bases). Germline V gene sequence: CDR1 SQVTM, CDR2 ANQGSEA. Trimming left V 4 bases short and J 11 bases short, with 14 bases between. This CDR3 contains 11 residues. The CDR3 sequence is CSVVDGEGAFF. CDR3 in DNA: TGCAGCGTTGTGGACGGCGAGGGGGCTTTCTTT.

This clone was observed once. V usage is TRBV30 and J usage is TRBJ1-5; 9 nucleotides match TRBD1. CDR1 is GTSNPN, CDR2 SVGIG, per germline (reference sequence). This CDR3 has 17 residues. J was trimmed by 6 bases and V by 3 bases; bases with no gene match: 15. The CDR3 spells CAWSAGQGLGSGQPQHF. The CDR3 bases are TGTGCCTGGAGCGCGGGACAGGGTCTGGGTTCCGGTCAGCCCCAGCATTTT. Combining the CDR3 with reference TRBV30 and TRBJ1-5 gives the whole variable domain SQTIHQWPATLVQPVGSPLSLECTVEGTSNPNLYWYRQAAGRGLQLLFYSVGIGQISSEVPQNLSASRPQDRQFILSSKKLLLSDSGFYLCAWSAGQGLGSGQPQHFGDGTRLSIL.

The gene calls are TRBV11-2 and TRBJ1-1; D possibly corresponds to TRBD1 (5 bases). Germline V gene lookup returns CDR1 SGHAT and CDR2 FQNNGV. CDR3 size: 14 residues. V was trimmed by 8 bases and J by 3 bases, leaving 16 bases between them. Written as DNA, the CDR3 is TGTGCCAGCGGGTGGGGCAGGAGGGACACTGAAGCTTTCTTT. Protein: CASGWGRRDTEAFF.